This is a list of T cell receptor beta chains from one sample in a study of CD8 T cells in Susac syndrome. TCRdb processed the immunoSEQ multiplex PCR reads anew with MiXCR; each CDR3 protein has one entry. Here the sample spans around 190,000 distinct CDR3 sequences, about 95% being singletons. Material: CD4+ T cells from PBMCs. These receptor sequences come from a human donor in good health. Both conserved end residues are part of each CDR3. A D gene is named only where the DNA matches it firmly. Not every row has a clone size; where given, it reads once, few, many or a size class.

TRBV28	-	-	TRBJ2-1	TGTGCCAGCAGTTTATCCTCTGATGAGCAGTTCTTC	CASSLSSDEQFF
TRBV20-1	-	-	TRBJ1-1	TGCAGTGCTAGTAAATTCGGACAGAAGAACACTGAAGCTTTCTTT	CSASKFGQKNTEAFF
TRBV29-1	-	-	TRBJ1-4	TGCAGCGTTGAAGATGGCCGGGGGAATGAAAAACTGTTTTTT	CSVEDGRGNEKLFF
TRBV29-1	-	TRBD1	TRBJ1-1	TGCAGCGTTGACAGGACAGGGCCTGAAGCTTTCTTT	CSVDRTGPEAFF
TRBV7-7	-	-	TRBJ2-2	TGTGCTAGCAGGGGCCCAGAGGCGCAGGGCACCGGGGAGCTGTTTTTT	CASRGPEAQGTGELFF
TRBV4-1	once	-	TRBJ1-4	TGCGCCAGCAGCCCACTTGATGAAAAACTGTTTTTT	CASSPLDEKLFF
TRBV4-1	-	TRBD1	TRBJ1-2	TGCGCCAGCAGCCAGCAGACAGGGCCCTATGGCTACACCTTC	CASSQQTGPYGYTF
TRBV5-8	-	-	TRBJ2-3	TGTGCCAGCAGCTTGTTGGGTCAAGGGAGCACGCATACGCAGTATTTT	CASSLLGQGSTHTQYF
TRBV2	-	-	TRBJ2-3	TGTGCCAGCAGTGATGACTGGACTAGCACAGATACGCAGTATTTT	CASSDDWTSTDTQYF
TRBV29-1	-	-	TRBJ1-2	TGCAGCGCCGGGGAGGGGCTGGGCTATGGCTACACCTTC	CSAGEGLGYGYTF
TRBV7-3	-	-	TRBJ2-1	TGTGCCAGCAGCGCCTTCCGGGACTCCTACAATGAGCAGTTCTTC	CASSAFRDSYNEQFF
TRBV29-1	once	-	TRBJ2-1	TGCAGCGGTGATGCCTGGGCCAGCTACAATGAGCAGTTCTTC	CSGDAWASYNEQFF
TRBV2	-	-	TRBJ1-1	TGTGCCAGCACCCGGTCGGGAACCGGCACTGAAGCTTTCTTT	CASTRSGTGTEAFF
TRBV14	-	TRBD1	TRBJ2-5	TGTGCCAGCAGCCGCCTACAGGGGGGACAAGAGACCCAGTACTTC	CASSRLQGGQETQYF
TRBV3-1	-	-	TRBJ2-2	TGTGCCAGCAGCCCTTTATCCGGGGAGCTGTTTTTT	CASSPLSGELFF
TRBV2	-	-	TRBJ2-5	TGTGCCAGCGGCACAGTGCTATCAGAGACCCAGTACTTC	CASGTVLSETQYF
TRBV29-1	-	-	TRBJ1-1	TGCAGCGTTGAGGCGGGAGGTGAGACTGAAGCTTTCTTT	CSVEAGGETEAFF
TRBV29-1	-	-	TRBJ2-1	TGCAGCGTTGGTTTGGCGGAGGGAGCCTTAGAGCAGTTCTTC	CSVGLAEGALEQFF
TRBV20-1	-	TRBD1	TRBJ1-1	TGCAGTGCGCCCGGGACAGTGGAAGCTTTCTTT	CSAPGTVEAFF
TRBV28	-	-	TRBJ2-2	TGTGCCAGCGGGAAGGGGATGGTCACCGGGGAGCTGTTTTTT	CASGKGMVTGELFF
TRBV12-3/TRBV12-4	-	-	TRBJ1-2	TGTGCCAGCAGTCCCAAAAGTGACTTTGGCTACACCTTC	CASSPKSDFGYTF
TRBV9	-	-	TRBJ2-7	TGTGCCAGCAGCGTGTCAGGGGTCGAGCAGTACTTC	CASSVSGVEQYF
TRBV29-1	-	TRBD1	TRBJ2-1	TGCAGCGGAAACTACAGGGGGGTTGACAATGAGCAGTTCTTC	CSGNYRGVDNEQFF
TRBV4-1	-	-	TRBJ2-5	TGCGCCAGCAGCCAAGCGACGACTAAGGGGACCCAGTACTTC	CASSQATTKGTQYF
TRBV24-1	-	TRBD2	TRBJ2-1	TGTGCCACCAGTGGAAAAGCGGGAGACGGTTCCAATGAGCAGTTCTTC	CATSGKAGDGSNEQFF
TRBV5-1	once	-	TRBJ1-6	TGCGCCAGCAGCTTAAACGATTCACCCCTCCACTTT	CASSLNDSPLHF
TRBV4-1	-	TRBD2	TRBJ2-3	TGCGCCAGCAGCCAGATAGCGGGGGCCATCACAGATACGCAGTATTTT	CASSQIAGAITDTQYF
TRBV20-1	-	-	TRBJ1-3	TGCAGTGCTCCAGGGTATACAAACACCATATATTTT	CSAPGYTNTIYF
TRBV28	-	-	TRBJ1-1	TGTGCCAGCCAACCTCCCTTAGGCAGAACTGAAGCTTTCTTT	CASQPPLGRTEAFF
TRBV30	once	-	TRBJ1-2	TGTGCCTGGAGTGCCCACCCGCAGGGATATGGCTACACCTTC	CAWSAHPQGYGYTF
TRBV3-1	-	TRBD2	TRBJ2-3	TGTGCCAGCAGCCCCTACCTCGCGGGGGGTACAGATACGCAGTATTTT	CASSPYLAGGTDTQYF
TRBV12-3/TRBV12-4	-	-	TRBJ2-1	TGTGCCAGCAGTTCCGACATCATTGAGCAGTTCTTC	CASSSDIIEQFF
TRBV2	-	-	TRBJ2-1	TGTGCCAGCGGACCCCCCAGCGATGAGCAGTTCTTC	CASGPPSDEQFF
TRBV7-2	-	-	TRBJ1-1	TGTGCCAGCAGCTTAGTAGGGACCACTGAAGCTTTCTTT	CASSLVGTTEAFF
TRBV3-1	-	-	TRBJ2-3	TGTGCCAGCAGCCCCCGATATCAGGACACGCAGTATTTT	CASSPRYQDTQYF
TRBV20-1	-	TRBD1	TRBJ1-1	TGCAGTGCTGGACAGGGGGCGCGGACTGAAGCTTTCTTT	CSAGQGARTEAFF
TRBV3-1	-	-	TRBJ1-3	TGTGCCAGCAGCCCTTGGAGCGACAGCGACTCTGGAAACACCATATATTTT	CASSPWSDSDSGNTIYF
TRBV4-2	-	-	TRBJ2-4	TGTGCCAGCAGCCATGGCCCTCTTAGCGGACGAAACATTCAGTACTTC	CASSHGPLSGRNIQYF
TRBV23-1	-	-	TRBJ1-2	TGCGCCAGCAGTCAGGGGATTTGGGACCCCTATGGCTACACCTTC	CASSQGIWDPYGYTF
TRBV20-1	once	-	TRBJ1-4	TGCAGTGCCCCTACAGGGCCAGCTAATGAAAAACTGTTTTTT	CSAPTGPANEKLFF
TRBV29-1	-	-	TRBJ2-5	TGCAGCGTAGACGATGTTGGGACCCAGTACTTC	CSVDDVGTQYF
TRBV29-1	-	-	TRBJ1-1	TGCAGCGTTCACCCCTCGGGGTGGGGCACTGAAGCTTTCTTT	CSVHPSGWGTEAFF
TRBV12-3/TRBV12-4	-	-	TRBJ2-3	TGTGCCAGCAGTTCGTGGGATACGCAGTATTTT	CASSSWDTQYF
TRBV5-6	-	TRBD2	TRBJ2-5	TGTGCCAGCAGCTTCCTACTAGCGGGGGGGCTCCAGTACTTC	CASSFLLAGGLQYF
TRBV24-1	once	TRBD2	TRBJ2-3	TGTGCCACCAGTGATGGACTAGCGAGATTGAGAGATACGCAGTATTTT	CATSDGLARLRDTQYF
TRBV7-9	-	-	TRBJ2-3	TGTGCCAGCAGTTCACAGGGAGGTACGCAGTATTTT	CASSSQGGTQYF
TRBV3-1	-	-	TRBJ2-1	TGTGCCAGCAGCTGGAACGCTGAGCAGTTCTTC	CASSWNAEQFF
TRBV4-1	-	TRBD2	TRBJ2-7	TGCGCCAGCAGCCCCTTAGCGGGGGGCCACTACGAGCAGTACTTC	CASSPLAGGHYEQYF
TRBV5-1	-	TRBD1	TRBJ2-3	TGCGCCAGCAGCTTTGACAGGGTCACAGATACGCAGTATTTT	CASSFDRVTDTQYF
TRBV7-2	-	TRBD1	TRBJ1-4	TGTGCCAGCAGTTACCAGGGGGTAATGGATGAAAAACTGTTTTTT	CASSYQGVMDEKLFF
TRBV7-9	-	-	TRBJ1-1	TGTGCCAGCCGCGACGGGGGTAGGGTGAACACTGAAGCTTTCTTT	CASRDGGRVNTEAFF
TRBV29-1	-	-	TRBJ2-1	TGCAGCGTTGAAGATCATGGGGCAGTCGCGGCCTACAATGAGCAGTTCTTC	CSVEDHGAVAAYNEQFF
TRBV9	-	TRBD2	TRBJ2-7	TGTGCCAGCAGCGTGACTAGCGGGGAAGACGAGCAGTACTTC	CASSVTSGEDEQYF
TRBV5-4	-	TRBD1	TRBJ1-2	TGTGCCAGCAGCGGGGACAGGCGTCGGCAGTATGGCTACACCTTC	CASSGDRRRQYGYTF
TRBV13	-	TRBD2	TRBJ2-3	TGTGCCAGCTCCCTCCCCCTAGCGGGCGCAGATACGCAGTATTTT	CASSLPLAGADTQYF